Listed here are 29 T cell receptor beta chains from one sample, sequenced in a study of regulatory T cells in long-lasting Graves disease. Investigators prepared the TCR beta libraries by applying iRepertoire HTBI primers and Arm-PCR of CDR3 regions. MiXCR was run by TCRdb on the multiplex PCR reads, yielding one entry per CDR3 protein. The data contain more than 350,000 distinct CDR3 sequences, approximately 15% of them singletons. Time point specified: newly diagnosed GD, antithyroid drugs for less than 3 months. The TCR library was prepared using RNA isolated from PBMCs. Another study also made use of these data, one on T cells in Graves' hyperthyroidism and ophthalmopathy.

The specimen comprised peripheral blood mononuclear cells (PBMCs), sampled at new diagnosis, from a patient treated with antithyroid drugs. The receptor set was obtained from a woman in her twenties or thirties with Graves disease.

This clonotype was recorded a few times. The rearrangement joins TRBV15 to TRBJ2-3; 7 bases are a match to TRBD2. Germline values: CDR1 LNHNV, CDR2 YYDKDF (reference sequence). The CDR3 totals 12 residues. The J segment lost 9 bases and the V segment lost 3 bases, leaving 3 bases of the junction unmatched. CDR3 region: CATSRRLATQYF. CDR3 coding DNA: TGTGCCACCAGCAGGAGACTAGCCACGCAGTATTTT.

This clonotype was picked up many times. An end of the junction differs from the germline gene, which may be a read error. The chain couples TRBV6-5 to TRBJ1-5; 7 bases agree with TRBD1. The CDR3 runs 18 residues. Germline V gene lookup returns CDR1 MNHEY and CDR2 SVGAGI. This CDR3 reads CASSNSQSTGLGNQPQHF. The CDR3 DNA follows: TGTGCCAGCAGTAACTCTCAATCGACAGGGTTAGGCAATCAGCCCCAGCATTTT.

This clonotype was observed a handful of times. An end of the junction does not agree with germline; a read error may underlie this. The chain uses TRBV5-1 and TRBJ1-4; D possibly corresponds to TRBD1 (5 bases). This CDR3 spans 14 amino acids. Germline lookup yields CDR1 SGHRS and CDR2 YFSETQ. The CDR3 here is CASSLPGTDEKLFF. DNA for the CDR3: TGTGCCAGCAGCTTGCCGGGGACTGATGAAAAACTGTTTTTT. Combining the CDR3 with reference TRBV5-1 and TRBJ1-4 gives the whole variable domain KAGVTQTPRYLIKTRGQQVTLSCSPISGHRSVSWYQQTPGQGLQFLFEYFSETQRNKGNFPGRFSGRQFSNSRSEMNVSTLELGDSALYLCASSLPGTDEKLFFGSGTQLSVL.

This clonotype was seen ten or more times. V gene TRBV30 combines with J gene TRBJ2-5; D possibly corresponds to TRBD2 (6 bases). The CDR3 sequence is 14 residues long. The germline V and J ends were trimmed by 3 bases and 4 bases, with 15 bases remaining between them. Germline V gene lookup returns CDR1 GTSNPN and CDR2 SVGIG (reference sequence). CDR3 DNA: TGTGCCTGGAGAATCGGAGGGGCGCCAGAGACCCAGTACTTC. It yields the protein CAWRIGGAPETQYF.

The chain combines TRBV11-3 with TRBJ2-2, with 10 bases aligning to TRBD2. Germline loops: CDR1 SGHNT, CDR2 YENEEA. The CDR3 is 16 residues long. V gave up 3 bases and J gave up 4 bases; unmatched junction bases: 5. CDR3 coding DNA: TGTGCCAGCAGCTTTTCTAGCGGGAGAATCACCGGGGAGCTGTTTTTT. This codes for CASSFSSGRITGELFF.

This clonotype came up many times. The CDR3 coding sequence is TGTGCCAGCAGCCAGGGGGACAGGGGGCTTGGGGATGGCTACACCTTC. Protein product: CASSQGDRGLGDGYTF. The chain is built from TRBV3-1 and TRBJ1-2; TRBD1 agrees at 12 bases. The ends lost 3 bases at V and 6 bases at J; junction bases unmatched: 8. The CDR3 sequence is 16 residues long. Germline CDR1 LGHDT, CDR2 YNNKEL (reference sequence).

The V call is TRBV9, the J call TRBJ2-7; the match to TRBD2 covers 8 bases. This CDR3 spans 21 amino acids. V lost 3 bases, J lost 3 bases, and 26 bases stayed unmatched. Germline V gene data show CDR1 as SGDLS and CDR2 as YYNGEE. CDR3 nucleotides: TGTGCCAGCAGCGACAGCGGGAGTCGGGACTTCGGCCGGGGCAGGAACTACGAGCAGTACTTC. As protein: CASSDSGSRDFGRGRNYEQYF.

The table lists this clonotype with many counts. The rearrangement joins TRBV7-3 to TRBJ2-5; perhaps TRBD1 as D (6 bases). Germline V gene data show CDR1 as SGHTA and CDR2 as FQGTGA. CDR3 size: 13 residues. V lost 5 bases to trimming and J lost 7 bases, with 14 bases between them. CDR3 loop: CASSQGGSGTQYF. In DNA, the CDR3 is TGTGCCAGCAGCCAAGGGGGAAGTGGGACCCAGTACTTC.

This clonotype showed up many times. The chain carries TRBV12-3 or TRBV12-4 and TRBJ2-3; possibly TRBD1 or TRBD2 for D (5 bases each). The V gene lost 8 bases and the J gene lost 4 bases, with 16 bases spanning the gap. This CDR3 has 14 amino acids. The CDR3 loop is CASGTGTEADTQYF. The CDR3 nucleotides are TGTGCCAGCGGTACCGGGACCGAGGCAGATACGCAGTATTTT.

Remarks on this clonotype: Germline is not matched at one junction end, which may reflect a read error. The chain has TRBV29-1 and TRBJ2-4; D ambiguous. Per the germline V gene, CDR1 is SQVTM and CDR2 is ANQGSEA. The CDR3 is 13 residues long. In DNA, the CDR3 is TGCAGCGTTCCCGGGCCAGCCAAAAACATTCAGTGCTTC. This translates into CSVPGPAKNIQCF.

This clonotype was recorded many times. This chain links TRBV20-1 with TRBJ2-3, with TRBD2 as a possible D gene (6 bases). V was pared by 4 bases and J by 3 bases, with 20 bases between. This CDR3 contains 16 residues. Per germline, CDR1 DFQATT and CDR2 SNEGSKA (reference sequence). CDR3 amino acids: CSAKGILAKLTDTQYF. The CDR3 DNA sequence: TGCAGTGCTAAAGGAATACTAGCAAAACTGACAGATACGCAGTATTTT.

The rearrangement uses TRBV28 and TRBJ1-3; TRBD1 might be the D (5 bases). V was shortened by 7 bases and J by 5 bases, with 12 bases between the two germline ends. Germline values: CDR1 MDHEN, CDR2 SYDVKM. The CDR3 runs to 13 residues. CDR3 sequence: CASTYRGRNTIYF. The DNA for the CDR3 is TGTGCCAGCACCTACCGGGGGAGAAACACCATATATTTT.

This clonotype was found many times. V is TRBV4-1 and J is TRBJ1-2; 7 positions match TRBD1. This CDR3 comprises 16 residues. Germline-derived CDR1 and CDR2 are MGHRA and YSYEKL. Trimming removed 2 bases from V and 8 bases from J; junction bases left unmatched: 14. CDR3 nucleotides: TGCGCCAGCAGCCAAAGCCCAGGACCAAACAGGGGAGGCTACACCTTC. This codes for CASSQSPGPNRGGYTF.

This chain connects TRBV7-2 to TRBJ2-5; D gene unclear. Trimming stripped 5 bases from V and 4 bases from J, with 17 bases between. The CDR3 extends over 15 amino acids. Germline V gene sequence: CDR1 SGHTA, CDR2 FQGNSA. The CDR3 DNA reads as TGTGCCAGCAGCGCATGGAGTCGGGTGGTAGAGACCCAGTACTTC. This sequence encodes CASSAWSRVVETQYF.

This clonotype was counted ten times or more. This chain joins TRBV2 and TRBJ2-3; tentatively, D is TRBD2 (5 bases). The germline V and J ends were trimmed by 0 bases and 1 base, with 5 bases remaining between them. The germline V gene encodes CDR1 SNHLY and CDR2 FYNNEI. The CDR3 contains 14 residues. DNA for the CDR3: TGTGCCAGCAGTGAAGCTAGCGGCACAGATACGCAGTATTTT. It translates to CASSEASGTDTQYF. Using reference TRBV2 and TRBJ2-3 for the parts outside the CDR3, the full variable domain is EPEVTQTPSHQVTQMGQEVILRCVPISNHLYFYWYRQILGQKVEFLVSFYNNEISEKSEIFDDQFSVERPDGSNFTLKIRSTKLEDSAMYFCASSEASGTDTQYFGPGTRLTVL.

The chain recombines TRBV2 with TRBJ2-7, with 7 bases lining up with TRBD2. Germline CDR1 SNHLY, CDR2 FYNNEI. CDR3 size: 14 residues. Trimming at V came to 6 bases and at J to 2 bases, leaving 7 bases not matched to a gene. The DNA of the CDR3 is TGTGCCAGCAGAATGGCTAGCGGAGCCTACGAGCAGTACTTC. Protein product: CASRMASGAYEQYF.

In the case of this clonotype: The germline gene is not matched at one end of the junction; a read error may be the cause. The gene calls are TRBV25-1 and TRBJ2-7; perhaps TRBD2 as D (6 bases). Germline V gives CDR1 MGHDK, CDR2 SYGVNS. The CDR3 is 13 residues long. The CDR3 reads CASSVSDLRDWRF. In DNA, the CDR3 is TGTGCCAGCAGTGTCTCCGACCTACGGGACTGGAGATTC.

Notes on this clonotype: Its ends do not fully match the called genes, so a read error is possible. V gene TRBV30 combines with J gene TRBJ1-2; a weak D match, TRBD1 (6 bases). The germline CDR1 and CDR2 sequences are GTSNPN and SVGIG (reference sequence). This CDR3 comprises 12 residues. CDR3 sequence: CARSGTNYGYTF. In DNA, the CDR3 is TGTGCCCGGAGTGGGACAAACTATGGCTACACCTTC. The variable domain in full, completed from reference TRBV30 and TRBJ1-2, reads SQTIHQWPATLVQPVGSPLSLECTVEGTSNPNLYWYRQAAGRGLQLLFYSVGIGQISSEVPQNLSASRPQDRQFILSSKKLLLSDSGFYLCARSGTNYGYTFGSGTRLTVV.

This clonotype has ten or more counts. This rearrangement joins TRBV18 to TRBJ1-2; 9 bases align to TRBD1. Germline trimming cut 2 bases from V and 2 bases from J; bases unmatched to any gene: 0. CDR3 size: 14 residues. Germline lookup yields CDR1 KGHSH and CDR2 LQKENI. This CDR3 reads CASSPGTGNYGYTF. The CDR3 DNA reads TGTGCCAGCTCACCAGGGACAGGGAACTATGGCTACACCTTC.

This clonotype was seen many times. The chain links TRBV11-2 to TRBJ2-7; TRBD1 is a possible D gene (6 bases). Trimming removed 4 bases at V and 3 bases at J, with 16 bases between. Germline V lookup: CDR1 SGHAT, CDR2 FQNNGV. The CDR3 length is 15 residues. The chain's CDR3 is CASSSPPTGFYEQYF. The CDR3 DNA is TGTGCCAGCAGCTCCCCTCCTACAGGGTTCTACGAGCAGTACTTC.

This chain joins TRBV3-1 and TRBJ1-3, with D perhaps matching TRBD1 (5 bases). V was clipped by 5 bases and J by 0 bases, with 11 bases between them. CDR3 length equals 15 residues. Looked up from germline, CDR1 is LGHDT and CDR2 is YNNKEL (reference sequence). The CDR3 DNA sequence: TGTGCCAGCAGCACGAACCAGGGCTCTGGAAACACCATATATTTT. It specifies CASSTNQGSGNTIYF. The full variable domain, completed using reference TRBV3-1 and TRBJ1-3, is DTAVSQTPKYLVTQMGNDKSIKCEQNLGHDTMYWYKQDSKKFLKIMFSYNNKELIINETVPNRFSPKSPDKAHLNLHINSLELGDSAVYFCASSTNQGSGNTIYFGEGSWLTVV.

The table lists this clonotype with many counts. The V call is TRBV5-1, the J call TRBJ1-5, with 8 nucleotides matching TRBD1. V was clipped by 0 bases and J by 6 bases; unmatched bases: 5. The CDR3 loop spans 15 amino acids. Per the germline V gene, CDR1 is SGHRS and CDR2 is YFSETQ. Here the CDR3 DNA reads TGCGCCAGCAGCTTGGCCCCAGGGGGCGGTCAGCCCCAGCATTTT. Translation gives CASSLAPGGGQPQHF.

This clonotype has at least ten counts. The rearrangement joins TRBV6-1 to TRBJ2-1; 9 nucleotides match TRBD2. This CDR3 has 12 amino acids. V shed 5 bases, J shed 11 bases, and the junction held 4 bases outside the gene matches. Germline-derived CDR1 and CDR2 are MNHNS and SASEGT. CDR3 sequence: CASSPSGIQQFF. The CDR3 bases are TGTGCCAGCAGTCCTAGCGGGATACAGCAGTTCTTC.

This clonotype was seen ten or more times. The chain carries TRBV3-1 and TRBJ1-2; 9 nucleotides agree with TRBD1. Trimming cost V 6 bases and J 2 bases; bases outside gene matches: 4. This CDR3 is 14 amino acids long. Germline V lookup: CDR1 LGHDT, CDR2 YNNKEL (reference sequence). DNA of the CDR3: TGTGCCAGCAGAGGGACAGGGATGAACTATGGCTACACCTTC. Its translation is CASRGTGMNYGYTF.

This clonotype has ten or more counts. This chain connects TRBV28 to TRBJ2-3; D possibly uses TRBD1 or TRBD2 (6 bases each). CDR3 length equals 14 residues. Germline lookup yields CDR1 MDHEN and CDR2 SYDVKM. Trimming pared 6 bases from V and 3 bases from J, leaving 13 bases between. The CDR3 region is CASSLGGNTDTQYF. The CDR3 DNA reads TGTGCCAGCAGCTTAGGGGGGAATACAGATACGCAGTATTTT.

This clonotype was counted a few times. A far larger clone is a single base away, which makes a read error likely. V and J are TRBV7-9 and TRBJ1-1; D ambiguous. The CDR3 loop spans 13 amino acids. Germline values: CDR1 SEHNR, CDR2 FQNEAQ (reference sequence). Here the CDR3 DNA reads TGTGCCAGCAGCTTAGAGGGAGGCACTGGAGCTTTCTTT. Amino acid sequence: CASSLEGGTGAFF.

This clonotype was found many times. The chain joins TRBV5-8 to TRBJ2-1, with D perhaps TRBD1 (6 bases). V was cut by 4 bases and J by 0 bases, with 14 bases left in between. Germline loops: CDR1 SGHTS, CDR2 YDEGEE. The CDR3 covers 16 residues. The CDR3 here is CASSHGQLGSYNEQFF. CDR3 in DNA: TGTGCCAGCAGCCACGGACAGTTAGGCTCCTACAATGAGCAGTTCTTC.

This clonotype was counted ten times or more. This sequence joins TRBV30 and TRBJ2-7; D may correspond to TRBD1 or TRBD2 (5 bases each). Trimming removed 3 bases at V and 3 bases at J, with 12 bases between. CDR1 and CDR2 (germline): GTSNPN, SVGIG (reference sequence). The CDR3 runs 13 residues. This CDR3 reads CAWSPGPNYEQYF. Written as DNA, the CDR3 is TGTGCCTGGAGCCCGGGACCTAACTACGAGCAGTACTTC.

The table lists this clonotype with a few counts. The chain carries TRBV4-1 and TRBJ2-5; TRBD1 is a possible D gene (6 bases). This CDR3 comprises 14 residues. In germline, CDR1 is MGHRA, CDR2 YSYEKL. V was pared by 6 bases and J by 0 bases, with 11 bases between. CDR3 residues: CASRETGNQETQYF. In DNA, the CDR3 is TGCGCCAGCAGGGAGACAGGAAACCAAGAGACCCAGTACTTC.